These 21 T cell receptor beta chains were all obtained from the same sample, sequenced in a study of molecular identifiers for immune sequencing clone quantification. TCRdb reanalysed the PCR reads using MiXCR and keeps one entry per CDR3 protein. This sample has 100,000 or so distinct CDR3 sequences, with less than 35% found just once. The sequenced material came from naive CD8+ T cells from blood, with Jurkat cell RNA spiked in. As for subset: FACS-sorted CD8+CD4-CCR7+CD45RA+ naive T cells. The receptors were sampled from a human donor in good health. Some libraries in this study had Jurkat cell RNA spiked in.

As to this clonotype: Its ends do not fully match the called genes, so a read error is possible. The J gene is TRBJ2-3, the V gene TRBV5-3; 8 nucleotides match TRBD2. TRBV5-3 is known as an ORF, though its function is uncertain. CDR3 length equals 16 residues. The CDR3 DNA follows: TGTGCCAGCAGCTTGGGCCCTAGCGGGAGCACAGATACGCAGTATTTT. Amino acids: CASSLGPSGSTDTQYF.

This clonotype was found many times. The J gene is TRBJ2-7, the V gene TRBV5-5; perhaps TRBD1 as D (6 bases). The CDR3 spans 12 residues. V shed 2 bases and J shed 5 bases, with 8 bases lying between them. Germline loops: CDR1 SGHKS, CDR2 YYEKEE (reference sequence). CDR3 nucleotide sequence: TGTGCCAGCAGCTTTTCAGGGGACGAGCAGTACTTC. Amino acids: CASSFSGDEQYF.

This clonotype has just a few counts. V usage is TRBV4-3 and J usage is TRBJ2-1; D remains unclear. CDR3 length equals 16 residues. The V gene's germline CDR1 is LGHNA and CDR2 YSLEER. Trimming pared 0 bases from V and 5 bases from J, leaving 14 bases between. The chain's CDR3 is CASSQDSAPRHNEQFF. The CDR3 DNA reads as TGCGCCAGCAGCCAAGATTCAGCGCCACGCCACAATGAGCAGTTCTTC.

This rearrangement joins TRBV3-1 to TRBJ2-1; D call uncertain. The CDR3 covers 12 residues. The germline V gene encodes CDR1 LGHDT and CDR2 YNNKEL (reference sequence). Trimming cost V 5 bases and J 7 bases, with 9 bases left between them. The CDR3 loop reads CASSGDSNEQFF. Written as DNA, the CDR3 is TGTGCCAGCAGCGGCGACTCAAATGAGCAGTTCTTC.

The chain employs TRBV4-3 and TRBJ2-7; 7 bases align to TRBD1. The germline V gene has CDR1 LGHNA and CDR2 YSLEER. Losses at the gene ends were 4 bases for V and 5 bases for J; bases not matched to a gene: 5. The CDR3 runs 13 residues. CDR3 DNA sequence: TGCGCCAGCAGCCCGGACAGGTCCAACGAGCAGTACTTC. It encodes CASSPDRSNEQYF.

As for this clonotype: A read error is possible here, since a much larger clone lies one base away. The chain joins TRBV15 to TRBJ2-4, with D possibly being TRBD1 (5 bases). The CDR3 consists of 15 residues. The germline gives CDR1 LNHNV, CDR2 YYDKDF (reference sequence). The CDR3: CATSREDRAENIQYF. Here the CDR3 DNA reads TGTGCCACCAGCAGAGAAGACAGAGCCGAAAACATTCAGTACTTC.

This clonotype showed up many times. The J gene is TRBJ1-6, the V gene TRBV9; 9 positions match TRBD1. With V trimmed by 0 bases and J by 7 bases, 5 bases remained unmatched. The CDR3 sequence is 16 residues long. Germline V gene data show CDR1 as SGDLS and CDR2 as YYNGEE. CDR3 in amino acids: CASSVAGGQGNSPLHF. In DNA form, the CDR3 reads TGTGCCAGCAGCGTAGCCGGGGGACAGGGAAATTCACCCCTCCACTTT.

The chain combines TRBV7-6 with TRBJ2-1; 8 positions match TRBD2. The J segment lost 9 bases and the V segment lost 5 bases, leaving 12 bases of the junction unmatched. This CDR3 has 15 amino acids. CDR1 and CDR2 from the germline V gene are SGHVS and FNYEAQ. CDR3 sequence: CASSVVSGILGEQFF. CDR3 in DNA: TGTGCCAGCAGCGTAGTTAGCGGGATTCTGGGTGAGCAGTTCTTC.

Notes on this clonotype: Relative to the germline gene, one junction end is altered; a read error may explain this. The V and J genes are TRBV5-1 and TRBJ2-7, with a weak D call TRBD2 (6 bases). In germline, CDR1 is SGHRS, CDR2 YFSETQ. The CDR3 spans 15 residues. CDR3: CVSSLLAGPSYEQYF. DNA of the CDR3: TGCGTCAGCAGCTTGTTGGCGGGGCCCTCCTACGAGCAGTACTTC.

The table lists this clonotype with a few counts. V and J are TRBV11-2 and TRBJ2-7; either TRBD1 or TRBD2 may fit D (5 bases each). Germline V gene data show CDR1 as SGHAT and CDR2 as FQNNGV. This CDR3 has 14 residues. Trimming removed 2 bases from V and 2 bases from J, with 10 bases in between. For the CDR3, the DNA is TGTGCCAGCAGCTTATATCTGGGGGCCTACGAGCAGTACTTC. Protein product: CASSLYLGAYEQYF. The full variable domain, with the rest looked up from reference TRBV11-2 and TRBJ2-7, is EAGVAQSPRYKIIEKRQSVAFWCNPISGHATLYWYQQILGQGPKLLIQFQNNGVVDDSQLPKDRFSAERLKGVDSTLKIQPAKLEDSAVYLCASSLYLGAYEQYFGPGTRLTVT.

This clonotype showed up just a few times. The rearrangement links TRBV7-9 to TRBJ1-1; the D is unclear. CDR1 is SEHNR and CDR2 is FQNEAQ in the germline V gene (reference sequence). V lost 5 bases and J lost 5, with 12 bases in between. The CDR3 loop spans 13 amino acids. The CDR3 here is CASSPNAVTEAFF. The DNA for the CDR3 is TGTGCCAGCAGCCCCAACGCGGTGACTGAAGCTTTCTTT. Complete variable domain (other parts from reference TRBV7-9 and TRBJ1-1): DTGVSQNPRHKITKRGQNVTFRCDPISEHNRLYWYRQTLGQGPEFLTYFQNEAQLEKSRLLSDRFSAERPKGSFSTLEIQRTEQGDSAMYLCASSPNAVTEAFFGQGTRLTVV.

In the case of this clonotype: Germline and junction disagree at one end, which may indicate a read error. The V gene is TRBV7-8, the J gene TRBJ2-7; D remains unclear. Germline values: CDR1 SGHVS, CDR2 FQNEAQ. The CDR3 contains 14 residues. CDR3 in amino acids: CACSSTRLRYEQYF. DNA for the CDR3: TGTGCCTGCAGCTCGACGCGGCTCCGCTACGAGCAGTACTTC.

This clonotype was detected ten times or more. The chain combines TRBV12-3 or TRBV12-4 with TRBJ2-3; no reliable D call. V lost 1 base and J lost 4, with 6 bases in between. The CDR3 is 13 residues long. The CDR3 protein is CASSLGLADTQYF. The CDR3 DNA reads TGTGCCAGCAGTTTAGGCCTAGCAGATACGCAGTATTTT.

To note about this clonotype: A much larger clonotype is one base distant, so this may be a read error. The conserved final phenylalanine or tryptophan is absent from the CDR3, which likely points to a read error. The chain combines TRBV13 with TRBJ2-7; 8 nucleotides match TRBD1. The CDR3 loop spans 15 amino acids. Germline V lookup: CDR1 PRHDT, CDR2 FYEKMQ (reference sequence). V was clipped by 4 bases and J by 6 bases; unmatched bases: 11. The CDR3 sequence is CASSSSGAGGLEQYI. DNA for the CDR3: TGTGCCAGCAGCTCATCCGGTGCAGGGGGCCTCGAGCAGTACATC.

The chain couples TRBV27 to TRBJ2-1; TRBD1 matches 8 bases. The germline CDR1 and CDR2 sequences are MNHEY and SMNVEV (reference sequence). The J segment lost 6 bases and the V segment lost 7 bases, leaving 8 bases of the junction unmatched. There are 14 residues in the CDR3. The CDR3 DNA reads as TGTGCCAGCAAAGCAGGGGGCAGGAGCAATGAGCAGTTCTTC. It specifies CASKAGGRSNEQFF.

Concerning this clonotype: A read error may explain this, as a much larger clone is one base away. The gene calls are TRBV13 and TRBJ2-5; tentative D call: TRBD2 (6 bases). Germline values: CDR1 PRHDT, CDR2 FYEKMQ (reference sequence). The CDR3 extends over 14 amino acids. Here the CDR3 DNA reads TGTTCCAGCAGCTTAGTTGCGGGGAAAGAGACCCAGTACTTC. As protein: CSSSLVAGKETQYF.

The chain has TRBV14 and TRBJ2-5; 9 nucleotides match TRBD1. Per the germline V gene, CDR1 is SGHDN and CDR2 is FVKESK. CDR3 length equals 15 residues. With V trimmed by 2 bases and J by 2 bases, 3 bases remained unmatched. In nucleotides, the CDR3 is TGTGCCAGCAGCCAAAACAGGGGGCGGCAAGAGACCCAGTACTTC. Translated, it gives CASSQNRGRQETQYF.

This clonotype has at least ten counts. The rearrangement links TRBV12-3 or TRBV12-4 to TRBJ2-3, with D perhaps matching TRBD2 (5 bases). The CDR3 runs to 15 residues. V lost 2 bases and J lost 6, with 15 bases in between. The CDR3 coding sequence is TGTGCCAGCAGTTTATTTCGAGCAGGAGGTGATACGCAGTATTTT. It specifies CASSLFRAGGDTQYF.

Only a few counts were recorded for this clonotype. The chain links TRBV18 to TRBJ2-3, with 8 bases identical to TRBD1. The germline V gene encodes CDR1 KGHSH and CDR2 LQKENI. V lost 1 base, J lost 1 base, and 10 bases stayed unmatched. The CDR3 loop spans 18 amino acids. The CDR3 sequence: CASSPLNRDRPRTDTQYF. In DNA, the CDR3 is TGTGCCAGCTCACCACTGAACCGGGACAGGCCCCGCACAGATACGCAGTATTTT.

This clonotype appeared many times. The gene calls are TRBV14 and TRBJ2-1; D remains ambiguous. Germline CDR1 reads SGHDN; CDR2 reads FVKESK. The CDR3 totals 14 residues. V shed 4 bases and J shed 8 bases, with 15 bases lying between them. As DNA, the CDR3 is TGTGCCAGCAGCCCGTGGGTTAGAAAGGATGAGCAGTTCTTC. It encodes CASSPWVRKDEQFF.

On this clonotype itself: This CDR3 fails to terminate in the conserved phenylalanine or tryptophan, so it likely reflects a read error. The V gene is TRBV11-2, the J gene TRBJ2-3; TRBD2 agrees at 8 bases. This CDR3 comprises 15 residues. J lost 0 bases, V lost 3 bases, and 2 bases had no gene match. CDR1 is SGHAT, CDR2 FQNNGV, per germline. The CDR3 here is CASSFSSGSTDTQYL. The CDR3 DNA is TGTGCCAGCAGCTTTTCTAGCGGGAGCACAGATACGCAGTATTTA.